This record looks at one T cell receptor (beta chain) sequence and its context. No antigen is known for it. This sample is drawn from a study of T cells after yellow fever vaccination. General study points: Post-booster repertoires contained most primary-vaccination clones again (roughly 96% CD4, roughly 91% CD8).

In TCRdb, the 5' RACE reads were re-called with MiXCR into one record per CDR3 protein. The repertoire includes 360,000 or so distinct CDR3 sequences, under 14% of them detected once, and 18% sits in the top ten. Material: PBMCs, obtained on the day of the first yellow fever vaccination. This TCR derives from a man between 18 and 35 years old who received the YFV17D yellow fever vaccine.

The CDR3 sequence is CASIAGRMNTEAFF. CDR3 in DNA: TGTGCCAGCATCGCGGGACGGATGAACACTGAAGCTTTCTTT. This sequence joins TRBV7-9 and TRBJ1-1; possible D gene TRBD1, 5 bases. Germline loops: CDR1 SEHNR, CDR2 FQNEAQ (reference sequence). Trimming pared 7 bases from V and 0 bases from J, leaving 12 bases between. CDR3 length: 14 residues.